This T cell receptor (beta chain) was observed in a study of T cells after yellow fever vaccination (dated by TCRdb to between 2018 and 2020). Context from the whole study: The SMART-Seq v4 Ultra Low Input RNA kit was used to prepare libraries from fractions with low cell numbers. The cohort comprised two healthy male donors, one aged 18 to 30 and one aged 30 to 40 years. Blood was collected at multiple timepoints before and after primary and secondary immunization, and bulk PBMC replicates and cell subsets were isolated. To follow T-cell clones before and after primary and booster YFV17D yellow fever vaccination, bulk TCR alpha and beta repertoires were sequenced over time.

Study-wide conclusions, independent of this receptor: Most clones expanded after primary vaccination (almost 97% of CD4 and approximately 90% of CD8) were re-detected after the booster, suggesting that broad memory maintenance occurred. Because the study included only a couple of donors, the extent to which the findings can be generalized is limited. Computational filtering was needed because FACS-sorted repertoires could contain abundant contaminating clonotypes from the bulk population. A small fraction of clonotypes appeared in both the CD4 and CD8 compartments, likely as a result of convergent recombination. Compared with the primary T-cell response, the secondary T-cell response was faster but weaker, reaching its peak on day 5 rather than on day 15.

This specimen's treatment or condition label, per the study, means: live attenuated yellow fever vaccine strain. At each blood-draw timepoint, two biological replicates of bulk PBMCs were obtained. PBMCs were isolated from peripheral blood using a standard Ficoll-Paque protocol. TriZol was used to extract RNA from bulk PBMCs, CD4 and CD8 fractions, and dextramer-positive and dextramer-negative fractions. The sample holds a few counts of this clonotype. Its antigen remains undetermined. No base-level quality is on record; no much larger clone is a single base apart. Sequencing used an Illumina NovaSeq 6000. TCR cDNA was synthesized by 5'RACE template switching, which introduced a universal primer site and unique molecular identifiers. Priming of cDNA synthesis was performed from both the TCR alpha and TCR beta constant segments. Library amplification involved two PCR steps, and the second step added sample barcodes and sequencing adapters. Libraries were sequenced on Illumina HiSeq 2500 (2x100 bp) or NovaSeq (2x150 bp). Per the source publication's procedure: Demultiplexing of reads and collapsing into UMI consensus sequences were performed with MIGEC, and V(D)J alignment was carried out with MiXCR. Vaccine-responding clonotypes were defined with edgeR using replicate PBMC samples, requiring FDR below 0.01 and a log2 fold change above 5 up to day 15. CD4 or CD8 identity was assigned to each bulk clonotype according to whether the clonotype was present at higher abundance in the sequenced CD4 repertoire or the sequenced CD8 repertoire. TCRdb reanalyzed the raw reads on its own, using fastp at Q25 for trimming and MiXCR for clone calling, and kept in-frame beta chains. Rows are unified per CDR3 protein, each entry keeping the most common DNA and genes. In this record, the V and J calls reflect TCRdb's handling and not the investigators' own analysis. In this sample the table shows 250,000 to 400,000 distinct CDR3 sequences, 3.5% to 4.5% of which occur a single time. Together, the top ten hold 19% of the sample.

Reading from cysteine to phenylalanine, the CDR3 counts 15 amino acids. Only the CDR3 DNA is retained, 45 bases long and in frame from the first base. Sequences MGHRA (CDR1) and YSYEKL (CDR2) are obtained from the germline V gene. V and J are truncated by 1 base and 0 bases respectively, leaving an intervening sequence of 9 bases. Recombination linked TRBV4-1 to TRBJ1-1; no D gene can be assigned with confidence. The TCR was taken from a man between 18 and 35 years old who received the YFV17D yellow fever vaccine. The starting material was PBMCs, obtained 15 days after the yellow fever booster vaccination. The CDR3: CASSQGAGLNTEAFF. The nucleotide sequence is given as TGCGCCAGCAGCCAAGGCGCCGGATTGAACACTGAAGCTTTCTTT.